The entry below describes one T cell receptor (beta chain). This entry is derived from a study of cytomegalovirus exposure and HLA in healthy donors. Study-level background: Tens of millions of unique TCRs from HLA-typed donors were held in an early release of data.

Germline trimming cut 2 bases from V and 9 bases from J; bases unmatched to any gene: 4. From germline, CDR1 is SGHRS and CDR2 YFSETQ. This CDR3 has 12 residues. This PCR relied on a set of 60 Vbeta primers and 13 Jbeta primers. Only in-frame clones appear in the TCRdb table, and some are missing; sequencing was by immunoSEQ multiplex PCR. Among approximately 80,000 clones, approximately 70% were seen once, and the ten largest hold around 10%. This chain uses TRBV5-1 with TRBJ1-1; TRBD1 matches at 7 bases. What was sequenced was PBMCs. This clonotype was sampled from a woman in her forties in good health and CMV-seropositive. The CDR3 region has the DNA TGCGCCAGCAGCTTAGACAGGGACCAAGCTTTCTTT. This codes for CASSLDRDQAFF.